This entry is about one T cell receptor (beta chain). Its cognate antigen is unknown. Every participating donor contributed roughly 9.6 milliliters of peripheral blood through a draw. The sample is drawn from a study of blood T cells in healthy people across ages. The CDR3 length is 12 residues. With 4 bases removed from V and 6 bases from J, the gap between germline ends came to 10 bases. Germline V gives CDR1 SEHNR, CDR2 FQNEAQ (reference sequence). Combining a sample-barcoded 5' primer with a J-beta primer mix, a second PCR ran for roughly 6 to 11 cycles. Tagging of each cDNA molecule was performed by a template-switch adaptor with 12 random nucleotides. Via MiXCR, TCRdb re-called the 5' RACE reads, giving one row per CDR3 protein. This sample has hundreds of thousands of distinct CDR3 sequences, with roughly three fifths found just once. Study-level results: There were more naive CD4+ cells and higher diversity in long-lived donors than in aged donors.

V gene TRBV7-9 combines with J gene TRBJ2-7; D may be TRBD1 or TRBD2 (6 bases each). The TCR sequence derives from a man aged 35-49 years in good health. Sequences were obtained from blood. The DNA of the CDR3 is TGTGCCAGCAGCTCCGAGGGGGGCGAGCAGTACTTC. It translates to CASSSEGGEQYF.